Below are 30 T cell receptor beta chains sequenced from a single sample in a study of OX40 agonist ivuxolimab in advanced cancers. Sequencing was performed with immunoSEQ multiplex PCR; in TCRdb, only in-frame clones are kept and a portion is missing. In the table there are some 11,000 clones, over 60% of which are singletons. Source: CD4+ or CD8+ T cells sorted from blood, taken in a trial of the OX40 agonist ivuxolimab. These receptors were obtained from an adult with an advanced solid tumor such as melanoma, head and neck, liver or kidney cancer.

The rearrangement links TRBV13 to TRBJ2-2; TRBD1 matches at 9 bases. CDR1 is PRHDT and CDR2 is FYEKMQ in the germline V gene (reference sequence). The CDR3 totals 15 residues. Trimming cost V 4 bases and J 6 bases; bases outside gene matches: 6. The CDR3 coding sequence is TGTGCCAGCAGCTCCCGGACAGGGGCGGCCGGGGAGCTGTTTTTT. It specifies CASSSRTGAAGELFF.

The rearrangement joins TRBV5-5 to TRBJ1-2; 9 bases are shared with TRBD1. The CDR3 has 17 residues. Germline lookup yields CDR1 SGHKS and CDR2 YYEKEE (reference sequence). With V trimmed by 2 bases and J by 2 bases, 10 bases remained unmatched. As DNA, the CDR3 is TGTGCCAGCAGCTTAAGGGGTCGGGACAGGGAAAACTATGGCTACACCTTC. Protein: CASSLRGRDRENYGYTF.

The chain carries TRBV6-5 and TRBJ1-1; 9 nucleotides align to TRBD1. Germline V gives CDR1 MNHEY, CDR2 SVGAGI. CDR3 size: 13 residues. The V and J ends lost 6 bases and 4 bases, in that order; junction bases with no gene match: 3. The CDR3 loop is CASRGQGSTEAFF. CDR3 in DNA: TGTGCCAGCAGGGGACAGGGTTCCACTGAAGCTTTCTTT.

CDR3 in amino acids: CASSFTEETQYF. The CDR3, as DNA: TGCGCCAGCAGCTTTACTGAGGAGACCCAGTACTTC. The rearrangement uses TRBV5-1 and TRBJ2-5, with D uncertain. The CDR3 consists of 12 residues. Trimming removed 2 bases from V and 5 bases from J, with 7 bases in between. Germline loops: CDR1 SGHRS, CDR2 YFSETQ. Based on the CDR3 plus reference TRBV5-1 and TRBJ2-5, the full variable domain is KAGVTQTPRYLIKTRGQQVTLSCSPISGHRSVSWYQQTPGQGLQFLFEYFSETQRNKGNFPGRFSGRQFSNSRSEMNVSTLELGDSALYLCASSFTEETQYFGPGTRLLVL.

CDR3 in amino acids: CASSYSAQNTEAFF. In DNA, the CDR3 is TGTGCCAGCAGTTACTCGGCTCAGAACACTGAAGCTTTCTTT. The chain recombines TRBV6-6 with TRBJ1-1; unclear D gene. The germline V gene encodes CDR1 MNHNY and CDR2 SVGAGI (reference sequence). The CDR3 is 14 residues long. Trimming took off 0 bases at V and 1 base at J, with 6 bases between the two ends.

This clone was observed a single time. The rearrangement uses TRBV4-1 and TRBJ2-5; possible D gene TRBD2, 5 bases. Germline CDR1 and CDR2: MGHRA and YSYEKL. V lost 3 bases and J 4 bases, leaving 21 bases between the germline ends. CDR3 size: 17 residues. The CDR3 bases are TGCGCCAGCAGCCACCCTTCGGGAAGCCTTACCCCAGAGACCCAGTACTTC. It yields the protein CASSHPSGSLTPETQYF.

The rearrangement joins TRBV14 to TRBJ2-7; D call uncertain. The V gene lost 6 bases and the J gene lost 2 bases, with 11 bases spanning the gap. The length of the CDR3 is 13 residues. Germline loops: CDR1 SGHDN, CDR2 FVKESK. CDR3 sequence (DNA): TGTGCCAGCAGTAAAGATTTTACCTACGAGCAGTACTTC. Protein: CASSKDFTYEQYF.

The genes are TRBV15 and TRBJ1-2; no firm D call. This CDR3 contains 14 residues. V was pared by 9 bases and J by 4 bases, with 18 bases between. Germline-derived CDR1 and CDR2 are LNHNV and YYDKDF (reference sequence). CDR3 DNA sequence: TGTGCCACTACTCGTGGATCCAACTTCTATGGCTACACCTTC. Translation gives CATTRGSNFYGYTF.

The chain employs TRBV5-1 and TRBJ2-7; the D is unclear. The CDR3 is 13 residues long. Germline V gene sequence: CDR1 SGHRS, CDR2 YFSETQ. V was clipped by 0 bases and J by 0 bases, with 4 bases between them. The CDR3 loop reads CASSLESSYEQYF. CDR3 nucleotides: TGCGCCAGCAGCTTGGAGAGCTCCTACGAGCAGTACTTC.

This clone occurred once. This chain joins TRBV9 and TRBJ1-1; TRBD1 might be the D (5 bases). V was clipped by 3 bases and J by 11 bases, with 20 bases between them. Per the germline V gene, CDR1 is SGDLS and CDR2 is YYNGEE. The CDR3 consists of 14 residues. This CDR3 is CASSAPRQGGIAFF. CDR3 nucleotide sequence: TGTGCCAGCAGCGCCCCCCGCCAGGGAGGGATCGCTTTCTTT.

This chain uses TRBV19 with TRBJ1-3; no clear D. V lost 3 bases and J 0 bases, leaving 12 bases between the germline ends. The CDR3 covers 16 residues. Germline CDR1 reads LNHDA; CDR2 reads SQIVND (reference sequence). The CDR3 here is CASSISGISSGNTIYF. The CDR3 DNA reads TGTGCCAGTAGTATTTCCGGAATTAGCTCTGGAAACACCATATATTTT.

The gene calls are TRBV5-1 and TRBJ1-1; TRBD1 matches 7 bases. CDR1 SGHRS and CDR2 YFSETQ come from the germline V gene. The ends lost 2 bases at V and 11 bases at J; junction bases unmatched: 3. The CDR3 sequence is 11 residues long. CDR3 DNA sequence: TGCGCCAGCAGCTTCGGACAGGAGGCTTTCTTT. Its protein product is CASSFGQEAFF.

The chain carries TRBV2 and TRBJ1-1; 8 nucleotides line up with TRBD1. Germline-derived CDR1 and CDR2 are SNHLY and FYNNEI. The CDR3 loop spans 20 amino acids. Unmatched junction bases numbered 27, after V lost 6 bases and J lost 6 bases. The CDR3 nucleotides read TGTGCCAGCAGATTCCCAGGGGGCGACTTCCATAACGACTTAGATCCTGAAGCTTTCTTT. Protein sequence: CASRFPGGDFHNDLDPEAFF.

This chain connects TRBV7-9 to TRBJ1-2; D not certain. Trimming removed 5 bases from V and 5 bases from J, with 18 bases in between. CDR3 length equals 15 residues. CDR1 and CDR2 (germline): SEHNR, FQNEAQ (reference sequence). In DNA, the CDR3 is TGTGCCAGCAGCAAATTTCCGCCGACCCTATATGGCTACACCTTC. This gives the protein CASSKFPPTLYGYTF.

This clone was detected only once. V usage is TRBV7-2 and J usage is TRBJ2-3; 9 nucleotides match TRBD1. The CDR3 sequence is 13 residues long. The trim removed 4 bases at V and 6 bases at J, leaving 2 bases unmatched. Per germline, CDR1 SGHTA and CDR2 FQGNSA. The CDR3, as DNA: TGTGCCAGCAGCTGGACAGGGGCGGATACGCAGTATTTT. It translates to CASSWTGADTQYF. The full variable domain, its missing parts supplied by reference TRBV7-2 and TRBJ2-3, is GAGVSQSPSNKVTEKGKDVELRCDPISGHTALYWYRQSLGQGLEFLIYFQGNSAPDKSGLPSDRFSAERTGGSVSTLTIQRTQQEDSAVYLCASSWTGADTQYFGPGTRLTVL.

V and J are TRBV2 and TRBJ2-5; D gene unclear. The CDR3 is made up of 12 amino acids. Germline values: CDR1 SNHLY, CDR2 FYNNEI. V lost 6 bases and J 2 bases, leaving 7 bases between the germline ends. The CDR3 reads CASRYGQETQYF. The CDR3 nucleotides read TGTGCCAGCAGATACGGACAAGAGACCCAGTACTTC.

The CDR3 is CSVESLLNEQFF. The CDR3 DNA sequence: TGCAGCGTTGAATCGCTACTTAATGAGCAGTTCTTC. V and J are TRBV29-1 and TRBJ2-1, with D unclear. Trimming removed 2 bases from V and 7 bases from J, with 9 bases in between. Per the germline V gene, CDR1 is SQVTM and CDR2 is ANQGSEA. The CDR3 extends over 12 amino acids.

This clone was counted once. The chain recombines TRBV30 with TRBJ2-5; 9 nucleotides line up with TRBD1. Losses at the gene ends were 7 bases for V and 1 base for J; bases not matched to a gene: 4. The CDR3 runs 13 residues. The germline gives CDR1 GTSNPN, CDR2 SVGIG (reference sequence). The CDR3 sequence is CAFSQGAQETQYF. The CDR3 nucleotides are TGTGCCTTCTCACAGGGGGCCCAAGAGACCCAGTACTTC.

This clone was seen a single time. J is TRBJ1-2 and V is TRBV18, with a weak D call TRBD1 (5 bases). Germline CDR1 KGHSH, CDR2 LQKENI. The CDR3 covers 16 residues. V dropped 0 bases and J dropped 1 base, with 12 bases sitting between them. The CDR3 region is CASSPPSGNFNYGYTF. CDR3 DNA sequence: TGTGCCAGCTCACCACCGTCAGGGAACTTTAACTATGGCTACACCTTC.

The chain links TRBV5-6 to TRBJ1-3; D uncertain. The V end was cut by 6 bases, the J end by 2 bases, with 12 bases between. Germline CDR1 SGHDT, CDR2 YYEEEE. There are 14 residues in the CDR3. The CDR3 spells CASNGVDTGNTIYF. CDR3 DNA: TGTGCCAGCAACGGGGTAGACACTGGAAACACCATATATTTT.

The CDR3 region has the DNA TGTGCCAGCTCACCAGGGACGCCCAATGAGCAGTTCTTC. This translates into CASSPGTPNEQFF. The chain combines TRBV18 with TRBJ2-1, with D possibly called TRBD1 or TRBD2 (5 bases each). CDR1 and CDR2 (germline): KGHSH, LQKENI. The CDR3 loop spans 13 amino acids. Trimming removed 2 bases at V and 6 bases at J, with 8 bases between.

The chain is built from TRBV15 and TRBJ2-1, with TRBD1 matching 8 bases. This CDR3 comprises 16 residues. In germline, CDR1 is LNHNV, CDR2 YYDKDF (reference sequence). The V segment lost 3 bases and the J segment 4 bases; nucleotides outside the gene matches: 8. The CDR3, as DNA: TGTGCCACCAGCAGGGACAGGGCTGGGTATTACAATGAGCAGTTCTTC. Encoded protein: CATSRDRAGYYNEQFF. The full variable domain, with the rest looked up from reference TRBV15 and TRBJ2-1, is DAMVIQNPRYQVTQFGKPVTLSCSQTLNHNVMYWYQQKSSQAPKLLFHYYDKDFNNEADTPDNFQSRRPNTSFCFLDIRSPGLGDTAMYLCATSRDRAGYYNEQFFGPGTRLTVL.

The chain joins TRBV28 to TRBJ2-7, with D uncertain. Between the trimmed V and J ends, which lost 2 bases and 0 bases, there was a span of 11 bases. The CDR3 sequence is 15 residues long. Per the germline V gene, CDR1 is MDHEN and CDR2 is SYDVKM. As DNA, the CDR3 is TGTGCCAGCAGTTTAGGCCACGCCAGCTCCTACGAGCAGTACTTC. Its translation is CASSLGHASSYEQYF.

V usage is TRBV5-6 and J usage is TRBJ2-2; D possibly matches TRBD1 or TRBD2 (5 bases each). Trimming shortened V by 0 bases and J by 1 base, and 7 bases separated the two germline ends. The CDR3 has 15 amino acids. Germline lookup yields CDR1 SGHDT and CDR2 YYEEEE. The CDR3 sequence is CASSLVGENTGELFF. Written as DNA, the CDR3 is TGTGCCAGCAGCTTGGTGGGGGAGAACACCGGGGAGCTGTTTTTT.

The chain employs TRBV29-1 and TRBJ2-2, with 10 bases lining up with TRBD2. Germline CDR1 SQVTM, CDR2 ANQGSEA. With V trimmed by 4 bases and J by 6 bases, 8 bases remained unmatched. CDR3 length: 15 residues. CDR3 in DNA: TGCAGCGTTGGCGTGTCTAGCGGGAGTTCCGGGGAGCTGTTTTTT. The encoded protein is CSVGVSSGSSGELFF.

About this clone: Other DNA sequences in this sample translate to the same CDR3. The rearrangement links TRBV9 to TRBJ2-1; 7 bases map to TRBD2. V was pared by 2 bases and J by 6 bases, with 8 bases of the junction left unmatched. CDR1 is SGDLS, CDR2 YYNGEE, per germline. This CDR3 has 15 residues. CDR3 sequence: CASSVGGGLGNEQFF. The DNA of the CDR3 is TGTGCCAGCAGCGTCGGCGGGGGTCTGGGCAATGAGCAGTTCTTC.

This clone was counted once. CDR3 nucleotides: TGTGCCAGCAGCGGGGGACAGGGGGAGCCCCAGCATTTT. Translating gives CASSGGQGEPQHF. This sequence joins TRBV4-2 and TRBJ1-5; TRBD1 matches 11 bases. The CDR3 contains 13 residues. Germline lookup yields CDR1 LGHNA and CDR2 YNFKEQ. J lost 8 bases, V lost 5 bases, and 2 bases had no gene match.

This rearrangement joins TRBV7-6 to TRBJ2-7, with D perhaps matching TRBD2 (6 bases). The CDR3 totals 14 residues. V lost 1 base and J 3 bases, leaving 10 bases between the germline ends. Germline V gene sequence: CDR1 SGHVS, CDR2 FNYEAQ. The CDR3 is CASSLGGENYEQYF. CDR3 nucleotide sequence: TGTGCCAGCAGCTTAGGGGGGGAGAACTACGAGCAGTACTTC.

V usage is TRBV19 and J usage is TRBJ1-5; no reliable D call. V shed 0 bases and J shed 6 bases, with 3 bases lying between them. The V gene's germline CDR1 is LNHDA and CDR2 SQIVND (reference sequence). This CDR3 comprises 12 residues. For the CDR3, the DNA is TGTGCCAGTAGTATAGATGGTCAGCCCCAGCATTTT. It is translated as CASSIDGQPQHF.

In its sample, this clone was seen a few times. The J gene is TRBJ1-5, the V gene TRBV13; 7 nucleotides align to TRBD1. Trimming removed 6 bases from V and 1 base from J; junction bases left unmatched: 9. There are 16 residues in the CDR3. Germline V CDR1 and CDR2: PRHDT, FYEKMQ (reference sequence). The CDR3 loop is CASSFRQGMSNQPQHF. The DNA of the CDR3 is TGTGCCAGCAGTTTTCGACAGGGTATGAGCAATCAGCCCCAGCATTTT. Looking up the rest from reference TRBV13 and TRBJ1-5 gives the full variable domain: AAGVIQSPRHLIKEKRETATLKCYPIPRHDTVYWYQQGPGQDPQFLISFYEKMQSDKGSIPDRFSAQQFSDYHSELNMSSLELGDSALYFCASSFRQGMSNQPQHFGDGTRLSIL.